The 27 T cell receptor beta chains below all came from one sample that was sequenced in a study of cytomegalovirus exposure and HLA in healthy donors. PCR employed 60 Vbeta and 13 Jbeta primers. Clones were sequenced by immunoSEQ multiplex PCR, and TCRdb holds only the in-frame ones, with some missing. In the table there are about 180,000 clones, 84% of which are singletons. Source material: PBMCs. These receptors were collected from a girl aged 2-10 years in good health and CMV-seropositive.

This clone showed up just once. This rearrangement joins TRBV2 to TRBJ1-2; 8 nucleotides agree with TRBD1. Germline V gene sequence: CDR1 SNHLY, CDR2 FYNNEI. Losses at the gene ends were 7 bases for V and 4 bases for J; bases not matched to a gene: 17. The CDR3 is 17 residues long. This CDR3 is CASNQRTGLRELYGYTF. In DNA, the CDR3 is TGTGCCAGCAACCAAAGGACAGGGCTGAGGGAACTCTATGGCTACACCTTC.

This chain links TRBV5-1 with TRBJ2-5; D gene unclear. The CDR3 has 11 amino acids. V shed 7 bases and J shed 0 bases, with 4 bases lying between them. From germline, CDR1 is SGHRS and CDR2 YFSETQ. DNA of the CDR3: TGCGCCAGCCAGTACCAAGAGACCCAGTACTTC. Translated, it gives CASQYQETQYF.

The chain recombines TRBV11-2 with TRBJ2-1; D remains unclear. The germline gives CDR1 SGHAT, CDR2 FQNNGV. This CDR3 has 12 residues. V was pared by 2 bases and J by 10 bases, with 9 bases between. CDR3 nucleotides: TGTGCCAGCAGCTTATCCCGGTTGGAGCAGTTCTTC. It yields the protein CASSLSRLEQFF.

This chain joins TRBV2 and TRBJ2-5; possible D gene TRBD2, 6 bases. The J call may be faulty, since TRBJ2-7 better matches the DNA end. The germline CDR1 and CDR2 sequences are SNHLY and FYNNEI. The CDR3 extends over 12 amino acids. The CDR3 protein is CASNRGTYEQYF. The DNA of the CDR3 is TGTGCCAGCAATCGGGGGACCTACGAGCAGTACTTC.

The chain links TRBV5-8 to TRBJ1-6; D remains ambiguous. Germline V gives CDR1 SGHTS, CDR2 YDEGEE. Trimming cost V 1 base and J 6 bases, with 2 bases left between them. This CDR3 region has 12 residues. The CDR3 DNA sequence: TGTGCCAGCAGCTTGCGTAATTCACCCCTCCACTTT. This translates into CASSLRNSPLHF.

The chain employs TRBV6-4 and TRBJ2-4, with TRBD1 matching 10 bases. Unmatched junction bases numbered 17, after V lost 9 bases and J lost 0 bases. Germline values: CDR1 MRHNA, CDR2 SNTAGT. This CDR3 is built from 19 residues. The CDR3 nucleotides read TGTGCCAGGGGACAGGGGTGGACTAGTTCGACTAGAGCCAAAAACATTCAGTACTTC. As protein: CARGQGWTSSTRAKNIQYF.

This chain connects TRBV29-1 to TRBJ1-1; TRBD1 matches 7 bases. The CDR3 runs 11 residues. Losses at the gene ends were 6 bases for V and 8 bases for J; bases not matched to a gene: 6. Germline CDR1 reads SQVTM; CDR2 reads ANQGSEA. The chain's CDR3 is CSVQGQVEAFF. CDR3 DNA: TGCAGCGTCCAAGGACAGGTAGAAGCTTTCTTT.

The rearrangement links TRBV27 to TRBJ1-2, with D tentatively TRBD1 (6 bases). The CDR3 contains 13 residues. The ends were cut back, 4 bases at V and 8 bases at J, with 14 bases in the middle. Per the germline V gene, CDR1 is MNHEY and CDR2 is SMNVEV (reference sequence). Here the CDR3 reads CASSSTGRGGYTF. The DNA of the CDR3 is TGTGCCAGCAGTTCCACAGGGAGAGGAGGCTACACCTTC.

J is TRBJ1-2 and V is TRBV10-3, with TRBD1 as a possible D gene (6 bases). The V gene's germline CDR1 is ENHRY and CDR2 SYGVKD. Trimming removed 4 bases from V and 5 bases from J, with 14 bases in between. The CDR3 has 14 amino acids. CDR3 protein: CAISAGRDTYGYTF. The DNA for the CDR3 is TGTGCCATCAGTGCAGGTCGGGACACTTATGGCTACACCTTC.

This chain connects TRBV30 to TRBJ1-6; no reliable D call. Trimming took 1 base from V and 1 from J, leaving 8 bases between them. CDR3 length: 15 residues. The V gene's germline CDR1 is GTSNPN and CDR2 SVGIG (reference sequence). The CDR3 reads CAWSGPGSYNSPLHF. CDR3 DNA sequence: TGTGCCTGGAGTGGCCCCGGTTCCTATAATTCACCCCTCCACTTT.

Notes on this clone: One end of the junction is discordant with germline, which a read error may explain. The chain joins TRBV7-3 to TRBJ1-1; D is ambiguous. CDR3 length equals 13 residues. Per germline, CDR1 SGHTA and CDR2 FQGTGA. CDR3 sequence (DNA): TGTGCCAGCAGCCTAACCGTTAACACTGAAGCTTTCTTT. Protein sequence: CASSLTVNTEAFF. The variable domain in full, completed from reference TRBV7-3 and TRBJ1-1, reads GAGVSQTPSNKVTEKGKYVELRCDPISGHTALYWYRQSLGQGPEFLIYFQGTGAADDSGLPNDRFFAVRPEGSVSTLKIQRTERGDSAVYLCASSLTVNTEAFFGQGTRLTVV.

The gene calls are TRBV28 and TRBJ1-2, with D possibly TRBD1 on 5 matching bases. Trimming pared 3 bases from V and 1 base from J, leaving 12 bases between. The CDR3 is made up of 15 amino acids. CDR1 and CDR2 (germline): MDHEN, SYDVKM. This CDR3 reads CASSLGRDHNYGYTF. The CDR3 DNA follows: TGTGCCAGCAGTTTGGGCAGGGATCATAACTATGGCTACACCTTC.

This sequence joins TRBV19 and TRBJ1-5; perhaps TRBD1 as D (6 bases). The germline CDR1 and CDR2 sequences are LNHDA and SQIVND (reference sequence). There are 19 residues in the CDR3. V was pared by 10 bases and J by 1 base, with 29 bases between. CDR3 protein: CATCPSGAGAYLSNQPQHF. CDR3 in DNA: TGTGCCACTTGTCCCTCAGGGGCCGGGGCTTATTTGAGCAATCAGCCCCAGCATTTT. Supplemented by reference TRBV19 and TRBJ1-5, the full variable domain reads DGGITQSPKYLFRKEGQNVTLSCEQNLNHDAMYWYRQDPGQGLRLIYYSQIVNDFQKGDIAEGYSVSREKKESFPLTVTSAQKNPTAFYLCATCPSGAGAYLSNQPQHFGDGTRLSIL.

J is TRBJ2-3 and V is TRBV15; no clear D. Trimming stripped 5 bases from V and 1 base from J, with 16 bases between. Germline loops: CDR1 LNHNV, CDR2 YYDKDF (reference sequence). The CDR3 is 16 residues long. The CDR3 DNA is TGTGCCACCAGCGTTCTACAGCACAGTGGCACAGATACGCAGTATTTT. It specifies CATSVLQHSGTDTQYF. Full variable domain (missing parts from reference TRBV15 and TRBJ2-3): DAMVIQNPRYQVTQFGKPVTLSCSQTLNHNVMYWYQQKSSQAPKLLFHYYDKDFNNEADTPDNFQSRRPNTSFCFLDIRSPGLGDTAMYLCATSVLQHSGTDTQYFGPGTRLTVL.

As DNA, the CDR3 is TGTGCCAGTAGTGAGGCGGATAGCAATCAGCCCCAGCATTTT. It translates to CASSEADSNQPQHF. The genes are TRBV19 and TRBJ1-5; D unresolved. Trimming left V 5 bases short and J 0 bases short, with 8 bases between. The CDR3 is 14 residues long. Germline V gene sequence: CDR1 LNHDA, CDR2 SQIVND (reference sequence).

This sequence joins TRBV19 and TRBJ2-7; 9 nucleotides agree with TRBD1. Germline values: CDR1 LNHDA, CDR2 SQIVND (reference sequence). The CDR3 has 15 amino acids. Trimming removed 5 bases from V and 6 bases from J; junction bases left unmatched: 11. CDR3 sequence reads: CASSRYPGQGIEQYF. In DNA form, the CDR3 reads TGTGCCAGTAGTCGCTACCCGGGACAGGGCATCGAGCAGTACTTC.

J is TRBJ2-7 and V is TRBV10-3; D unclear. Germline assignment: CDR1 ENHRY and CDR2 SYGVKD. The CDR3 sequence is 15 residues long. Trimming pared 0 bases from V and 5 bases from J, leaving 14 bases between. CDR3 coding DNA: TGTGCCATCAGTGAGTCGGCGGAGCTCCTGGACGAGCAGTACTTC. Translating it yields CAISESAELLDEQYF.

J is TRBJ2-7 and V is TRBV19, with TRBD2 matching 7 bases. The CDR3 is 13 amino acids. With 3 bases clipped from V and 3 bases from J, the junction kept 2 bases outside the gene matches. CDR1 is LNHDA and CDR2 is SQIVND in the germline V gene (reference sequence). DNA of the CDR3: TGTGCCAGTAGTATTATAGCGGGCTACGAGCAGTACTTC. This encodes CASSIIAGYEQYF. The whole variable domain, remainder taken from reference TRBV19 and TRBJ2-7, is DGGITQSPKYLFRKEGQNVTLSCEQNLNHDAMYWYRQDPGQGLRLIYYSQIVNDFQKGDIAEGYSVSREKKESFPLTVTSAQKNPTAFYLCASSIIAGYEQYFGPGTRLTVT.

This chain uses TRBV5-1 with TRBJ2-1; 9 bases are a match to TRBD2. Germline lookup yields CDR1 SGHRS and CDR2 YFSETQ. V lost 4 bases and J lost 4; bases outside the gene matches: 3. CDR3 size: 14 residues. The DNA of the CDR3 is TGCGCCAGCAGCACGGCGGGAGGGTACAATGAGCAGTTCTTC. The encoded protein is CASSTAGGYNEQFF.

The chain is built from TRBV5-4 and TRBJ2-3; 8 bases match TRBD2. The trim removed 0 bases at V and 10 bases at J, leaving 10 bases unmatched. CDR1 is SGHNT and CDR2 is YYREEE in the germline V gene (reference sequence). The CDR3 is made up of 15 amino acids. As DNA, the CDR3 is TGTGCCAGCAGCTTGGCCCAAATCGAAGCGGGGGCGCAGTATTTT. It encodes CASSLAQIEAGAQYF.

The chain employs TRBV19 and TRBJ1-5, with TRBD1 identical over 7 bases. The V gene's germline CDR1 is LNHDA and CDR2 SQIVND (reference sequence). The trim removed 2 bases at V and 7 bases at J, leaving 8 bases unmatched. There are 15 residues in the CDR3. The CDR3 protein is CASSITSTGQQPQHF. CDR3 DNA sequence: TGTGCCAGTAGTATAACCTCGACAGGGCAACAGCCCCAGCATTTT.

This clone has a handful of counts. The gene calls are TRBV6-5 and TRBJ2-1, with a possible D match to TRBD1 (6 bases). Germline CDR1 reads MNHEY; CDR2 reads SVGAGI. Trimming shortened V by 6 bases and J by 8 bases, and 17 bases separated the two germline ends. There are 14 residues in the CDR3. The CDR3, as DNA: TGTGCCAGCAGCCGAGCAGGGGTATGGGATGAGCAGTTCTTC. It encodes CASSRAGVWDEQFF.

This clone was recorded once. The rearrangement links TRBV11-3 to TRBJ2-1; tentatively, D is TRBD1 (5 bases). Trimming shortened V by 2 bases and J by 8 bases, and 10 bases separated the two germline ends. This CDR3 contains 13 residues. Germline CDR1 is SGHNT and CDR2 is YENEEA. Here the CDR3 DNA reads TGTGCCAGCAGCTTACAGGGAAACGATGAGCAGTTCTTC. Translating it yields CASSLQGNDEQFF.

The chain joins TRBV14 to TRBJ2-4; 13 bases fit TRBD2. Germline-derived CDR1 and CDR2 are SGHDN and FVKESK. V lost 4 bases to trimming and J lost 0 bases; unmatched junction nucleotides: 12. The CDR3 consists of 20 residues. For the CDR3, the DNA is TGTGCCAGCAGCCCCCGACTAGCGGGGGGAATGGGTCTAGCCAAAAACATTCAGTACTTC. It translates to CASSPRLAGGMGLAKNIQYF.

The J gene is TRBJ1-1, the V gene TRBV6-6; 9 positions agree with TRBD1. Germline CDR1 MNHNY, CDR2 SVGAGI (reference sequence). Germline trimming cut 0 bases from V and 3 bases from J; bases unmatched to any gene: 2. The CDR3 contains 15 residues. The CDR3 bases are TGTGCCAGCAGTTACTCGGGACAGGGCGACACTGAAGCTTTCTTT. Amino acids: CASSYSGQGDTEAFF.

The chain is built from TRBV28 and TRBJ2-7; no clear D gene. The V and J ends lost 2 bases and 7 bases respectively, with 6 bases between them. This CDR3 contains 11 residues. CDR1 and CDR2 from the germline V gene are MDHEN and SYDVKM. CDR3 sequence: CASSLPTEQYF. CDR3 DNA sequence: TGTGCCAGCAGTTTACCGACAGAGCAGTACTTC.

V and J are TRBV9 and TRBJ1-1, with TRBD1 as a possible D gene (6 bases). The CDR3 spans 16 residues. V was cut by 3 bases and J by 6 bases, with 21 bases left in between. Germline-derived CDR1 and CDR2 are SGDLS and YYNGEE. CDR3 nucleotide sequence: TGTGCCAGCAGCGCCGCAGGTCAGGGGAACTTTGCTGAAGCTTTCTTT. Its protein product is CASSAAGQGNFAEAFF.